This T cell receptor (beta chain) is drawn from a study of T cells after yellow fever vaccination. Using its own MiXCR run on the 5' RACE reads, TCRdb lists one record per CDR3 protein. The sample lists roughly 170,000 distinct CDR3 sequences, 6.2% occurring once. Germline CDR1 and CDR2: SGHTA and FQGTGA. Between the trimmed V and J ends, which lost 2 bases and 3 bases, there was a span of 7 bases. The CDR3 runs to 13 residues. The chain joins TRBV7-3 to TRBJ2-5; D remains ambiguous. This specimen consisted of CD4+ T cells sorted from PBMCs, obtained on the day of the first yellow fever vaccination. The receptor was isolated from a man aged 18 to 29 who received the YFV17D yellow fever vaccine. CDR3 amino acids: CASSLVPKETQYF. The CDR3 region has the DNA TGTGCCAGCAGCTTAGTACCGAAAGAGACCCAGTACTTC.